A single sample is the source of the 2 T cell receptor beta chains below, sequenced in a study of memory CD4+ T cells and cytomegalovirus serostatus. The sort gate was single viable CD3+CD4+CD8-CD45RO+ cells for memory CD4+ T cells. The protocol was immunoSEQ multiplex PCR, while the TCRdb copy is restricted to in-frame clones and leaves out a portion. The sample contains roughly 86,000 clones, about four fifths of which appear only once. Sequencing was done on a sample of memory CD4+ T cells from blood. The receptor set was obtained from an adult in good health and CMV-seropositive.

This clone was found once. The chain has TRBV5-1 and TRBJ1-1; D is uncertain. Germline V CDR1 and CDR2: SGHRS, YFSETQ. V lost 6 bases to trimming and J lost 3 bases, with 21 bases between them. The CDR3 consists of 16 residues. The CDR3, as DNA: TGCGCCAGCACCCGTGATTCAGCAGGTATGGACACTGAAGCTTTCTTT. Encoded protein: CASTRDSAGMDTEAFF.

The V call is TRBV6-5, the J call TRBJ2-5; maybe TRBD2 (7 bases). The CDR3 loop spans 14 amino acids. Germline V gene data show CDR1 as MNHEY and CDR2 as SVGAGI. V was pared by 2 bases and J by 4 bases, with 11 bases between. This chain's CDR3 is CASSYGGGGETQYF. The CDR3 nucleotides read TGTGCCAGCAGTTACGGGGGAGGGGGAGAGACCCAGTACTTC.